Each of the 15 T cell receptor beta chains below was sequenced from the same sample in a study of prognosis after radiotherapy for stage I lung cancer. Researchers used two-round multiplex PCR to amplify TCR beta CDR3 starting from genomic DNA. Specific primers for each TRBV and TRBJ gene were what first-round PCR used. TCRdb re-derived calls from the multiplex PCR reads in MiXCR, one entry per CDR3 protein. The sample has more than 11,000 distinct CDR3 sequences; about 32% are singletons. Sequencing used PBMCs, obtained before or after stereotactic body radiation therapy (not recorded which). These receptors came from a donor over 45 with non-small cell lung cancer.

Many counts were recorded for this clonotype. The chain recombines TRBV5-6 with TRBJ2-5; TRBD2 matches 8 bases. The CDR3 has 15 residues. The V and J ends lost 3 bases and 1 base, in that order; junction bases with no gene match: 5. The germline gives CDR1 SGHDT, CDR2 YYEEEE. The chain's CDR3 is CASSYQRGLQETQYF. Written as DNA, the CDR3 is TGTGCCAGCAGCTACCAGCGGGGGCTCCAAGAGACCCAGTACTTC. The full variable domain, with the rest looked up from reference TRBV5-6 and TRBJ2-5, is DAGVTQSPTHLIKTRGQQVTLRCSPKSGHDTVSWYQQALGQGPQFIFQYYEEEERQRGNFPDRFSGHQFPNYSSELNVNALLLGDSALYLCASSYQRGLQETQYFGPGTRLLVL.

This clonotype was detected many times. The rearrangement links TRBV24-1 to TRBJ2-3, with D hard to call. The CDR3 contains 14 residues. The germline V gene has CDR1 KGHDR and CDR2 SFDVKD. The V end was cut by 0 bases, the J end by 2 bases, with 5 bases between. DNA for the CDR3: TGTGCCACCAGTGATTTGGAGACCACAGATACGCAGTATTTT. Protein sequence: CATSDLETTDTQYF.

Points on this clonotype: This is likely an artifact of a read error, given a far larger clone one base away. The chain links TRBV6-4 to TRBJ1-2; 7 bases map to TRBD1. Germline CDR1 MRHNA, CDR2 SNTAGT. J was trimmed by 1 base and V by 2 bases; bases with no gene match: 4. The CDR3 contains 15 residues. The CDR3 spells CASSDGDSGNYGYTF. CDR3 coding DNA: TGTGCCAGCAGTGACGGGGACAGCGGTAACTATGGCTACACCTTC.

The V call is TRBV6-1, the J call TRBJ2-6, with TRBD1 matching over 7 bases. The CDR3 has 14 residues. Per germline, CDR1 MNHNS and CDR2 SASEGT. This chain's CDR3 is CGSLDRSGANVLTF. As DNA, the CDR3 is TGTGGCAGTTTGGACAGGTCTGGGGCCAACGTCCTGACTTTC.

The V gene is TRBV6-1, the J gene TRBJ2-1; D may be TRBD1 (5 bases). The CDR3 is 16 amino acids. In germline, CDR1 is MNHNS, CDR2 SASEGT. V was trimmed by 7 bases and J by 6 bases, leaving 22 bases between them. This CDR3 is CASNGAIAVSLNEQFF. In DNA, the CDR3 is TGTGCCAGCAATGGGGCCATAGCAGTAAGTCTCAATGAGCAGTTCTTC.

This clonotype was picked up many times. V and J are TRBV27 and TRBJ1-2; 7 nucleotides agree with TRBD1. There are 13 residues in the CDR3. V shed 4 bases, J shed 4 bases, and the junction held 3 bases outside the gene matches. Germline V CDR1 and CDR2: MNHEY, SMNVEV (reference sequence). In DNA, the CDR3 is TGTGCCAGCAGTTACAGGGGCTCCTATGGCTACACCTTC. Its protein is CASSYRGSYGYTF.

This chain joins TRBV7-6 and TRBJ2-2; 12 positions match TRBD2. The germline V gene encodes CDR1 SGHVS and CDR2 FNYEAQ. The CDR3 loop spans 19 amino acids. Trimming at V came to 1 base and at J to 5 bases, leaving 11 bases not matched to a gene. In nucleotides, the CDR3 is TGTGCCAGCAGCTTAGGGATGACTAGCGGGGGCCATGGGACCGGGGAGCTGTTTTTT. It specifies CASSLGMTSGGHGTGELFF.

This clonotype was counted ten times or more. The CDR3 nucleotides read TGTGCTAGTGGTTTGGTTCTATTTGGACAGGGGAAAAACACCGGGGAGCTGTTTTTT. This sequence encodes CASGLVLFGQGKNTGELFF. This chain uses TRBV12-5 with TRBJ2-2; TRBD1 aligns across 9 bases. The CDR3 has 19 residues. CDR1 and CDR2 (germline): LGHNT, FRNRAP. V trimming: 0 bases; J trimming: 2 bases; junction bases outside the gene matches: 10.

This clonotype was seen repeatedly, ten times or more. The chain links TRBV7-3 to TRBJ2-3, with 9 bases fitting TRBD2. This CDR3 comprises 16 residues. Germline V CDR1 and CDR2: SGHTA, FQGTGA. The trim removed 5 bases at V and 8 bases at J, leaving 14 bases unmatched. CDR3 amino acids: CASSVSGGRAPGTQYF. In nucleotides, the CDR3 is TGTGCCAGCAGCGTTTCTGGCGGGAGGGCCCCGGGTACGCAGTATTTT.

This clonotype counts as medium-sized. This sequence joins TRBV30 and TRBJ1-6, with D possibly TRBD1 on 5 matching bases. The CDR3 length is 13 residues. V was trimmed by 0 bases and J by 7 bases, leaving 7 bases between them. Germline V lookup: CDR1 GTSNPN, CDR2 SVGIG (reference sequence). The CDR3 reads CAWSVKGNSPLHF. The CDR3, as DNA: TGTGCCTGGAGTGTAAAGGGGAATTCACCCCTCCACTTT.

In this sample, this clonotype is medium-sized. V is TRBV20-1 and J is TRBJ1-2, with D possibly TRBD1 on 6 matching bases. The CDR3 totals 13 residues. Germline V gene sequence: CDR1 DFQATT, CDR2 SNEGSKA (reference sequence). V lost 6 bases to trimming and J lost 4 bases, with 15 bases between them. The CDR3 DNA reads as TGCAGTGCGGTTGATACAGGGATCTATGGCTACACCTTC. Its translation is CSAVDTGIYGYTF.

A note on this clonotype: A far larger clone is a single base away, which makes a read error likely. V gene TRBV6-9 combines with J gene TRBJ1-2, with TRBD1 as a possible D gene (5 bases). CDR1 is MNHGY and CDR2 is SVAAGI in the germline V gene. The V and J ends lost 2 bases and 10 bases respectively, with 11 bases between them. This CDR3 comprises 12 residues. CDR3 nucleotide sequence: TGTGCCAGCAGTTATACGGGACCTTACTACACCTTC. It translates to CASSYTGPYYTF.

The chain uses TRBV5-1 and TRBJ2-7, with a tentative D call TRBD2 (6 bases). V was shortened by 0 bases and J by 0 bases, with 19 bases between the two germline ends. Germline V gene data show CDR1 as SGHRS and CDR2 as YFSETQ. This CDR3 has 18 residues. The CDR3 coding sequence is TGCGCCAGCAGCTTGGAGTTATTGGCGGGACCAAGCTCCTACGAGCAGTACTTC. Translation: CASSLELLAGPSSYEQYF.

On this clonotype: A far larger clone is only one base removed, so a read error is likely. V gene TRBV6-4 combines with J gene TRBJ1-5, with 7 bases aligning to TRBD1. Germline assignment: CDR1 MRHNA and CDR2 SNTAGT. The CDR3 is 15 amino acids. CDR3 amino acids: CASSYSGGGNQHQHF. The CDR3 bases are TGTGCCAGCAGTTACTCAGGGGGAGGCAATCAGCACCAGCATTTT.

This clonotype has a count of ten or more. The CDR3 DNA reads as TGTGCCAGCAGCTTCATCAGCGGGAAACCCTACGAGCAGTACTTC. The encoded protein is CASSFISGKPYEQYF. This chain uses TRBV7-9 with TRBJ2-7; 7 positions match TRBD2. V trimming: 3 bases; J trimming: 2 bases; junction bases outside the gene matches: 7. This CDR3 spans 15 amino acids. Germline loops: CDR1 SEHNR, CDR2 FQNEAQ (reference sequence).